This entry describes one T cell receptor (beta chain). The data are from a study of cytomegalovirus exposure and HLA in healthy donors. This CDR3 region has 13 residues. Germline-derived CDR1 and CDR2 are SGHRS and YFSETQ. With 4 bases removed from V and 3 bases from J, the gap between germline ends came to 10 bases. A multiplex PCR was run with 60 Vbeta primers and 13 Jbeta primers. Method: immunoSEQ multiplex PCR; TCRdb's copy keeps in-frame clones and lacks some. In all, the sample yields more than 100,000 clones. The source is a woman between 40 and 50 years old in good health and CMV-seronegative. V is TRBV5-1 and J is TRBJ1-1; D not certain. Input material: PBMCs. The CDR3 DNA sequence: TGCGCCAGCAGCCTAAGACACGACACTGAAGCTTTCTTT. Translating it yields CASSLRHDTEAFF.